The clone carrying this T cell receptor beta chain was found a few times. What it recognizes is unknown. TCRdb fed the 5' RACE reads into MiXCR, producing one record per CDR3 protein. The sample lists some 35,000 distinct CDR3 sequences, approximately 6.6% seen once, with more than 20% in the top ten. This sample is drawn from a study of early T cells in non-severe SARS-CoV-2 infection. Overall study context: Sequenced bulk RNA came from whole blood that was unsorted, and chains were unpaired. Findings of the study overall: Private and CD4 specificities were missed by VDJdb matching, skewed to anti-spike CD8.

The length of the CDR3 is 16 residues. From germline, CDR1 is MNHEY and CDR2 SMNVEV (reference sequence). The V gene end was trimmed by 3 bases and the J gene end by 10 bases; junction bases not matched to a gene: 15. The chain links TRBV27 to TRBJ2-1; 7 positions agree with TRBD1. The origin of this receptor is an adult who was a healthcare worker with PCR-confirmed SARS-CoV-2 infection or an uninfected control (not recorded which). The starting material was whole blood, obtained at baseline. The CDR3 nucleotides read TGTGCCAGCAGTTTGGCTGTTGGGACAGAAGTAGGGGAGCAGTTCTTC. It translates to CASSLAVGTEVGEQFF.